This T cell receptor (beta chain) is drawn from a study of human T cells and chemical hapten exposure. Time point: patch test 2, 6 weeks after DPC sensitization. Treatment reported: therapeutic diphenylcyclopropenone sensitization with weekly scalp DPC. Looked up from germline, CDR1 is SEHNR and CDR2 is FQNEAQ (reference sequence). CDR3 size: 13 residues. Between the trimmed V and J ends, which lost 4 bases and 4 bases, there was a span of 9 bases. TCRdb ran MiXCR on the RACE reads and lists one entry per CDR3 protein. The repertoire holds about 350,000 distinct CDR3 sequences, with about 6% as singletons. This clonotype was seen more than once but under ten times.

Specimen: whole blood, collected in connection with sensitization to the hapten diphenylcyclopropenone (DPC). The V and J genes are TRBV7-9 and TRBJ2-3; D unresolved. This TCR came from a woman between 18 and 30 years old with alopecia areata. Some clones in this sample may be carry-over from other donors' samples. The CDR3 DNA reads TGTGCCAGCAGCTCGGCCTCCCCAGATACGCAGTATTTT. Its protein product is CASSSASPDTQYF.